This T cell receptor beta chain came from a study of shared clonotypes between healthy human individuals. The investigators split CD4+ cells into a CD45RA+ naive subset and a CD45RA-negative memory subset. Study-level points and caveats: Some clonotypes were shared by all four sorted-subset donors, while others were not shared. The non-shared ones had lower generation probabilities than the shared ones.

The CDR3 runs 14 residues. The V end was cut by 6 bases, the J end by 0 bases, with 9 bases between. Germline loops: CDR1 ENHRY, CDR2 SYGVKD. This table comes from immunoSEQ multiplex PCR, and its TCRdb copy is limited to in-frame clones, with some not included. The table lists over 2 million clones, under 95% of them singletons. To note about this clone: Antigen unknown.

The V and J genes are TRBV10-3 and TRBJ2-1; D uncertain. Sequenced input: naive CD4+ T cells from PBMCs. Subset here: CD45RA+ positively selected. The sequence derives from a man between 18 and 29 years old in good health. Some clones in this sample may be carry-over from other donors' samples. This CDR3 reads CAIRGGSSYNEQFF. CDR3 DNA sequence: TGTGCCATCAGGGGCGGTAGCTCCTACAATGAGCAGTTCTTC.